These T cell receptor beta chains were read from a single sample in a study of identifying expanded T cells in peripheral blood. Assay: immunoSEQ multiplex PCR; the TCRdb copy retains only in-frame clones and omits some. The sample has 120,000 or so clones, 84% seen once. Sequenced: blood. All receptors derive from a person aged 18 to 75 in good health. Both conserved end residues are part of each CDR3. A D gene is named only where the DNA matches it firmly. Where a row states a size, it is once, few, many or the class of an expanded clone; other rows omit it.

abundance | d_gene | j_gene | v_gene | CDR3nt | CDR3aa
. | . | TRBJ1-6 | TRBV21-1 | TGTGCCAGCAGCATCCCGCGCAGGGGGCATCCACCCCTCCACTTT | CASSIPRRGHPPLHF
few | TRBD1 | TRBJ1-2 | TRBV19 | TGTGCCAGTCGACAGGGAAGTGGTGGCTACACCTTC | CASRQGSGGYTF
. | . | TRBJ1-5 | TRBV7-2 | TGTGCCAGCAGCTTCACGGACAATCAGCCCCAGCATTTT | CASSFTDNQPQHF
. | . | TRBJ1-5 | TRBV7-2 | TGTGCCAGCAGGAGGGACACGGGCGGTCAGCCCCAGCATTTT | CASRRDTGGQPQHF
. | TRBD1 | TRBJ1-6 | TRBV19 | TGTGCCAGTAGTGAGGGGACAGGGTTAAATTCACCCCTCCACTTT | CASSEGTGLNSPLHF
. | . | TRBJ1-2 | TRBV6-5 | TGTGCCAGCTGGAAGGCCTATGGCTACACCTTC | CASWKAYGYTF
once | . | TRBJ1-1 | TRBV7-2 | TGTGCCAGCAGCTTTTCGCGCGGAAACACTGAAGCTTTCTTT | CASSFSRGNTEAFF
few | . | TRBJ2-5 | TRBV4-3 | TGCGCCAGCAGCCACATAGGGGCGGAGACCCAGTACTTC | CASSHIGAETQYF
once | TRBD1 | TRBJ1-1 | TRBV19 | TGTGCCAGTAGTATAGCCACAGGGGACTGGGCTGAAGCTTTCTTT | CASSIATGDWAEAFF
. | . | TRBJ2-6 | TRBV19 | TGTGCCAGTAGTATAGGGTCTGGGGCCAACGTCCTGACTTTC | CASSIGSGANVLTF
few | . | TRBJ1-4 | TRBV2 | TGTGCCAGCAGTGAGGCGGGAAAGAGGGAGGAAAAACTGTTTTTT | CASSEAGKREEKLFF
. | . | TRBJ1-2 | TRBV6-5 | TGTGCCAGCAGTTACTCAACCCTGTATGGCTACACCTTC | CASSYSTLYGYTF
. | TRBD1 | TRBJ1-5 | TRBV7-2 | TGTGCCAGCGGAGGACAGGGGACGACGGCCCAGCATTTT | CASGGQGTTAQHF
. | . | TRBJ2-3 | TRBV7-9 | TGTGCCAGCAGCTTAGTCCCGGGGCGGACAGATACGCAGTATTTT | CASSLVPGRTDTQYF
. | . | TRBJ2-2 | TRBV7-8 | TGTGCCAGCAGCTTAGCGAGAGGGGCCGCCGGGGAGCTGTTTTTT | CASSLARGAAGELFF
. | . | TRBJ2-6 | TRBV7-2 | TGTGCCAGCAGCCCTCGACGGCTTTCTGGGGCCAACGTCCTGACTTTC | CASSPRRLSGANVLTF
. | . | TRBJ2-3 | TRBV6-6 | TGTGCCAGCGTGGCGGGGCGCACAGATACGCAGTATTTT | CASVAGRTDTQYF
. | . | TRBJ2-5 | TRBV25-1 | TGTGCCAGCAGTTCCCAGGGAGGACGGCAAGAGACCCAGTACTTC | CASSSQGGRQETQYF
. | TRBD1 | TRBJ1-1 | TRBV4-3 | TGCGCCAGCAGCCCCGGGACAGGGGGGGATACTGAAGCTTTCTTT | CASSPGTGGDTEAFF
. | . | TRBJ1-1 | TRBV29-1 | TGCAGCGTTGGTGGGGTAGGAAGGACTGAAGCTTTCTTT | CSVGGVGRTEAFF